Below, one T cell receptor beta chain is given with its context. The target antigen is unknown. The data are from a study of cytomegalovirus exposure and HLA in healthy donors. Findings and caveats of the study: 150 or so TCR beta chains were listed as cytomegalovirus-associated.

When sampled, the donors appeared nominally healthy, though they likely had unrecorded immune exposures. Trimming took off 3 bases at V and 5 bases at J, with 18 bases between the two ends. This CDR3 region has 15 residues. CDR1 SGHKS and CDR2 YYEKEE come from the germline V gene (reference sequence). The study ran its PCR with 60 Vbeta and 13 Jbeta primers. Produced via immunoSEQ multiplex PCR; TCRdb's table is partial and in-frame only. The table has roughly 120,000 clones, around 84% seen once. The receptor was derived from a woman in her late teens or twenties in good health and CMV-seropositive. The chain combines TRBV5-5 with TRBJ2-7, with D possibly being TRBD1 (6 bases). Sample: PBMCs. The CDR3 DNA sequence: TGTGCCAGCAGCTCCGGGACAACTAAAGTCGACGAGCAGTACTTC. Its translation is CASSSGTTKVDEQYF.